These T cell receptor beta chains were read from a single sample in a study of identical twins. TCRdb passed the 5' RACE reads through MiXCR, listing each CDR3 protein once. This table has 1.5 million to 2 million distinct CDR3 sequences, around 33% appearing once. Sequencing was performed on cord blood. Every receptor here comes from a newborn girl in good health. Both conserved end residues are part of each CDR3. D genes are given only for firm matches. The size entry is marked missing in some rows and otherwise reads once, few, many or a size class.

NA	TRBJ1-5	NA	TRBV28	CASSSPGRHQPQHF	TGTGCCAGCAGTTCTCCGGGACGACATCAGCCCCAGCATTTT
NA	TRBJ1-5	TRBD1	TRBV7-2	CASSLAGTGVEAQHF	TGTGCCAGCAGCTTAGCCGGGACAGGGGTTGAAGCCCAGCATTTT
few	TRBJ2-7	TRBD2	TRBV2	CASSERTSGVLDEQYF	TGTGCCAGCAGTGAAAGGACTAGCGGGGTTCTCGACGAGCAGTACTTC
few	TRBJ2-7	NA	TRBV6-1	CASSPLGSTYEQYF	TGTGCCAGCAGTCCCCTAGGCTCCACCTACGAGCAGTACTTC
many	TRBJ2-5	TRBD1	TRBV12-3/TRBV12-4	CASSLMTGIETQYF	TGTGCCAGCAGTTTAATGACAGGGATCGAGACCCAGTACTTC
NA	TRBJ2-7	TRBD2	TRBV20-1	CSATKSGGSYEQYF	TGCAGTGCTACCAAAAGCGGGGGATCGTACGAGCAGTACTTC
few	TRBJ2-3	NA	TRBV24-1	CATSGSWGDTQYF	TGTGCCACCAGTGGTTCATGGGGAGATACGCAGTATTTT
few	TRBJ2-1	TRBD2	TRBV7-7	CASSLGLADSYNEQFF	TGTGCTAGCAGCTTAGGACTAGCGGACTCCTACAATGAGCAGTTCTTC
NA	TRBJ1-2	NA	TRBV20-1	CSARDGTVPSWGYTF	TGCAGTGCTAGAGATGGTACAGTGCCCAGCTGGGGCTACACCTTC
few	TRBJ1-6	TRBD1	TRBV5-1	CASSLTNRGDSPLHF	TGCGCCAGCAGCTTGACCAACAGGGGGGATTCACCCCTCCACTTT
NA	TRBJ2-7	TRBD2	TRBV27	CASSWGLVYEQYF	TGTGCCAGCAGTTGGGGACTAGTGTACGAGCAGTACTTC
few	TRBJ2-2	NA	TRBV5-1	CASSFGSGPSNTGELFF	TGCGCCAGCAGCTTTGGTAGCGGCCCCTCGAACACCGGGGAGCTGTTTTTT
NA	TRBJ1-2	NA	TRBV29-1	CSVELVDPNYGYTF	TGCAGCGTTGAATTGGTAGACCCTAACTATGGCTACACCTTC
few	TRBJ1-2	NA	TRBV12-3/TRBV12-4	CASSFGDHYGYTF	TGTGCCAGCAGTTTCGGGGACCACTATGGCTACACCTTC
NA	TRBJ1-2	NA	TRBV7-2	CASSIMDRNYGYTF	TGTGCCAGCAGCATTATGGACAGAAACTATGGCTACACCTTC
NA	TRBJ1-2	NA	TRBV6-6	CASTQDRRNYGYTF	TGTGCCAGCACCCAAGACAGGCGAAACTATGGCTACACCTTC
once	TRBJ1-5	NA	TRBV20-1	CSANPGPNQPQHF	TGCAGTGCCAATCCGGGGCCCAATCAGCCCCAGCATTTT
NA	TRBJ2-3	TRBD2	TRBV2	CARSGTSGSTDTQYF	TGTGCCAGGTCTGGGACTAGCGGAAGCACAGATACGCAGTATTTT
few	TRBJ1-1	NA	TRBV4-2	CASSLLGPGVVGTEAFF	TGTGCCAGCAGCCTTCTAGGGCCGGGGGTTGTAGGCACTGAAGCTTTCTTT
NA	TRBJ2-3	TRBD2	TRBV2	CASRISGAAGEDTQYF	TGTGCCAGCAGGATAAGCGGGGCGGCTGGGGAAGATACGCAGTATTTT
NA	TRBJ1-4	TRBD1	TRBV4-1	CASSQGAGTGNEKLFF	TGCGCCAGCAGCCAAGGGGCTGGGACAGGGAATGAAAAACTGTTTTTT
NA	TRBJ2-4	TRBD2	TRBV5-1	CASSSLAGVKNIQYF	TGCGCCAGCAGCTCTCTGGCGGGGGTCAAAAACATTCAGTACTTC
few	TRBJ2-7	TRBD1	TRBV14	CASSRDGTGYEQYF	TGTGCCAGCAGCCGAGATGGGACAGGGTACGAGCAGTACTTC
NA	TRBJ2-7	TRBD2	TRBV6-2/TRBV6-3	CASSLGLADESSYNEQYF	TGTGCCAGCAGCTTAGGACTAGCGGATGAGAGCTCCTACAATGAGCAGTACTTC
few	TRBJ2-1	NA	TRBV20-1	CSARDFGQYFNEQFF	TGCAGTGCTAGAGACTTCGGACAGTACTTCAATGAGCAGTTCTTC
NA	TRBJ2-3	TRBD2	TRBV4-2	CASSQENAGGGTQYF	TGTGCCAGCAGCCAAGAAAATGCGGGGGGCGGTACGCAGTATTTT
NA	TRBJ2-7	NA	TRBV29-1	CIKGRSSYEQYF	TGCATCAAGGGGCGCAGCTCCTACGAGCAGTACTTC
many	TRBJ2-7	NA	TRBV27	CASSLGRAYEQYF	TGTGCCAGCAGCTTAGGCAGGGCCTACGAGCAGTACTTC
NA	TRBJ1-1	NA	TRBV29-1	CSVDSGLMNTEAFF	TGCAGCGTTGACTCCGGCCTCATGAACACTGAAGCTTTCTTT
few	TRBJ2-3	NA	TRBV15	CATSRGDRTDTQYF	TGTGCCACCAGCAGAGGGGATCGCACAGATACGCAGTATTTT
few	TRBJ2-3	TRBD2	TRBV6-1	CASAPGGRPTDTQYF	TGTGCCAGCGCCCCAGGCGGGAGACCCACAGATACGCAGTATTTT
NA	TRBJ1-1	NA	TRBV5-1	CASSLVDLRRNTEAFF	TGCGCCAGCAGCTTGGTGGATCTCCGTCGGAACACTGAAGCTTTCTTT
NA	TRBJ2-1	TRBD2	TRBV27	CASSLNGLAGDEQFF	TGTGCCAGCAGCTTAAACGGACTAGCGGGAGATGAGCAGTTCTTC
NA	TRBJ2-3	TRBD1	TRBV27	CASSLRRTGGSTDTQYF	TGTGCCAGCAGTTTACGCCGGACAGGGGGGAGCACAGATACGCAGTATTTT
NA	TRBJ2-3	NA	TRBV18	CASSPREGVSTDTQYF	TGTGCCAGCTCACCACGGGAGGGGGTTAGCACAGATACGCAGTATTTT
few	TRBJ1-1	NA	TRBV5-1	CASSLFSGFGGNTEAFF	TGCGCCAGCAGCTTGTTCTCTGGTTTTGGGGGGAACACTGAAGCTTTCTTT
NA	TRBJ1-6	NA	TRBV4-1	CASSHHNSPLHF	TGCGCCAGCAGCCACCACAATTCACCCCTCCACTTT
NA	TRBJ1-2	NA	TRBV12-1	CASSSSGGPNYGYTF	TGTGCCAGCAGCTCTTCAGGGGGACCTAACTATGGCTACACCTTC
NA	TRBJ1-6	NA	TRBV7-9	CASSSKGVGYSPLHF	TGTGCCAGCAGCTCCAAGGGGGTAGGTTATTCACCCCTCCACTTT
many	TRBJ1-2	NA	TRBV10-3	CAISPEPNYGYTF	TGTGCCATCAGCCCAGAGCCCAACTATGGCTACACCTTC
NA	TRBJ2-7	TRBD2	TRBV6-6	CASGQPTSGSTYEQYF	TGTGCCAGCGGCCAGCCCACTAGCGGGAGTACCTACGAGCAGTACTTC
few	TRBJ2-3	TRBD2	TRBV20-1	CSARLAGRRDTQYF	TGCAGTGCTAGACTAGCGGGGAGGAGGGATACGCAGTATTTT
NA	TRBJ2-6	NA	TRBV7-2	CASSYPGRGEPSGANVLTF	TGTGCCAGCAGCTATCCCGGACGTGGTGAGCCTTCTGGGGCTAACGTCCTGACTTTC
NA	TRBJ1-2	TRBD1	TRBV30	CAWSETGIYGYTF	TGTGCCTGGAGTGAGACAGGGATCTATGGCTACACCTTC
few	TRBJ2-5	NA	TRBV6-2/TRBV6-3	CASSYPVETQYF	TGTGCCAGCAGTTACCCCGTGGAGACCCAGTACTTC